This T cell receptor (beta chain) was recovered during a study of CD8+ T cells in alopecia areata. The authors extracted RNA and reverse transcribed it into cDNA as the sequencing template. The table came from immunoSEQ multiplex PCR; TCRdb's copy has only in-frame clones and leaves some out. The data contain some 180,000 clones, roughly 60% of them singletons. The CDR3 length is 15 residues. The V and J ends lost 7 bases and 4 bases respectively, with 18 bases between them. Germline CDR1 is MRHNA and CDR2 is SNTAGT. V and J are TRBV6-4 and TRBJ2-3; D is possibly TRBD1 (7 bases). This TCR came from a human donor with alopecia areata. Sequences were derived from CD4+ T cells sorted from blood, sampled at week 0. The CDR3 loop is CASIKRAGGSDTQYF. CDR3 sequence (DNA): TGTGCCAGCATTAAGCGGGCAGGGGGTTCAGATACGCAGTATTTT.